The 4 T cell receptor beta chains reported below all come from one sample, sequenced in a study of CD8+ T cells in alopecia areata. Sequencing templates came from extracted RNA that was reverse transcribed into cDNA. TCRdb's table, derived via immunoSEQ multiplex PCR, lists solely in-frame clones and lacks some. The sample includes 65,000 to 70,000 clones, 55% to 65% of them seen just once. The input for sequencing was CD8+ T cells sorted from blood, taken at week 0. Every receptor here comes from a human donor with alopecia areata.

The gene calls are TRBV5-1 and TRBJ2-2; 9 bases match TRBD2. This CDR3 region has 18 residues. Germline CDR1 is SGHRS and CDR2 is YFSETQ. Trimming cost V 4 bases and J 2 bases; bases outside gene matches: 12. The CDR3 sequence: CASSTLAGLAGNTGELFF. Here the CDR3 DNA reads TGCGCCAGCAGCACACTCGCGGGGCTAGCGGGAAACACCGGGGAGCTGTTTTTT.

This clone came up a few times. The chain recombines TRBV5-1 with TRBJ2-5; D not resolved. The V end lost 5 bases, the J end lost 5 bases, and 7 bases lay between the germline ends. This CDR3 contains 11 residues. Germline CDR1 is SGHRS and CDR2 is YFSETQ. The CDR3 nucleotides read TGCGCCAGCAGGTTAGGGGAGACCCAGTACTTC. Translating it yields CASRLGETQYF.

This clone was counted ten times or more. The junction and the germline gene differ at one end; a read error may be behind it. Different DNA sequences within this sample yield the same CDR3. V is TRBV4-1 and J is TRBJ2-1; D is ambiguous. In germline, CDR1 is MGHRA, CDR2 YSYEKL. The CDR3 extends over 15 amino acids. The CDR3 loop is CASSQVRVEPNEQFF. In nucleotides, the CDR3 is TGTGCCAGCAGCCAAGTGAGAGTAGAGCCCAATGAGCAGTTCTTC.

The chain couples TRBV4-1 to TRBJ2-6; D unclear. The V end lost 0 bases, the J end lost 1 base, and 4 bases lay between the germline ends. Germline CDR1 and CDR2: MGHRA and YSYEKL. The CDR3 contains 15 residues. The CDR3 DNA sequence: TGCGCCAGCAGCCAAGACCCGTCTGGGGCCAACGTCCTGACTTTC. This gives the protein CASSQDPSGANVLTF.